These T cell receptor beta chains were read from a single sample in a study of post-analysis software for immune sequencing data. TCRdb itself ran the PCR reads through MiXCR, one entry per CDR3 protein. The repertoire holds about 170,000 distinct CDR3 sequences, with 30% as singletons. The sample comprised blood. The receptors here all came from a girl aged 5-17 years with multiple sclerosis. Both conserved end residues are part of each CDR3. A D gene is named only where the DNA matches it firmly. Size is stated for part of the rows, as once, few or many counts, or as a class when the clone is expanded.

size	V	J	D	DNA	CDR3
many	TRBV9	TRBJ2-4	NA	TGTGCCAGCAGCCTCCAGCGAGTTTCAGACATTCAGTACTTC	CASSLQRVSDIQYF
NA	TRBV7-6	TRBJ1-1	NA	TGTGCCAACAGCTTAGCGCAGGGTGGGAGGGCTGAAGCTTTCTTT	CANSLAQGGRAEAFF
many	TRBV5-1	TRBJ2-1	NA	TGCGCCAGCAGCTTCCAGGACCCGAGCAATGAGCAGTTCTTC	CASSFQDPSNEQFF
few	TRBV30	TRBJ1-6	TRBD1	TGTGCCTGGGGCCATGTGGGACAGGGGAGTTCACCCCTCCACTTT	CAWGHVGQGSSPLHF
NA	TRBV7-3	TRBJ1-2	NA	TGTGCCGGCAGCCCCCGGCCTATTGCTGGGTACACCTTC	CAGSPRPIAGYTF
NA	TRBV5-1	TRBJ1-2	TRBD1	TGCGCCAGCAGCCAGGGACAGGTCTTTTATGGCTACACCTTC	CASSQGQVFYGYTF
many	TRBV28	TRBJ2-3	NA	TGTGCCACCCAGGGAGGGGGAGCGGCAGATACGCAGTATTTT	CATQGGGAADTQYF
once	TRBV5-1	TRBJ2-5	NA	TGCGCCAGCAGCCGACTAGTCAAAGAGCTAGATTTTAGGAAGGAGACCCAGTACTTC	CASSRLVKELDFRKETQYF
NA	TRBV5-1	TRBJ2-5	NA	TGCGCCAGCAGCTTAGTAGGGACATCACAAGAGACCCAGTACTTC	CASSLVGTSQETQYF
NA	TRBV12-3/TRBV12-4	TRBJ1-2	TRBD1	TGTGCCAGCAGTTTCGGGACAGGGGACTATTACGACACCTTC	CASSFGTGDYYDTF
NA	TRBV3-1	TRBJ2-7	NA	TGTGCCAGCAGCAGCCTGGGGAACTCCTACGAGCAGTACTTC	CASSSLGNSYEQYF
NA	TRBV18	TRBJ2-1	NA	TGTGCCAGCTCACCACCAGTAGAGTCTCCGGAGCAGTTCTTC	CASSPPVESPEQFF
NA	TRBV3-1	TRBJ2-3	NA	TGTGCCAGCAGCCGTCGACAGGTATCCGGAGATACGCAGTATTTT	CASSRRQVSGDTQYF
few	TRBV6-1	TRBJ2-6	NA	TGTGCCAGCAGTGACCCCCTACACGTGGCCGCCTCTGGGGCCAACGTCCGGACTTTC	CASSDPLHVAASGANVRTF
NA	TRBV4-1	TRBJ2-7	NA	TGCGCCAGCAGCCAAGATGGCGCAGATAGCTCCTACGAGCAGTACTTC	CASSQDGADSSYEQYF
many	TRBV11-2	TRBJ2-3	TRBD2	TGTGCCAGCAGTCCAACGGGGACTAGCGGGAGGTTTGCAGATACGCAGTATTTT	CASSPTGTSGRFADTQYF
NA	TRBV20-1	TRBJ2-1	TRBD2	TGCAGTGCCAAGAAAACGCCCGGGACTAGCGGGAGGGCCCTCCTCAATGAGCAGTTCTTC	CSAKKTPGTSGRALLNEQFF
NA	TRBV20-1	TRBJ2-7	TRBD1	TGCAGTGCTAGATTGACAAGACAGGGGGCGCCCGAGCAGTACTTC	CSARLTRQGAPEQYF
NA	TRBV20-1	TRBJ2-1	NA	TGCAGTGCTCAAAGAGGGTCGGGATTATACAATGAGCAGTTCTTC	CSAQRGSGLYNEQFF
NA	TRBV29-1	TRBJ1-2	NA	TGCAGCGTTACCCTCGGACGGTCCTACACCTTC	CSVTLGRSYTF
NA	TRBV6-6	TRBJ2-2	NA	TGTGCCAGCGGCGGAGGCGCGAACACCGGGGAGCTGTTTTTT	CASGGGANTGELFF
few	TRBV9	TRBJ1-1	NA	TGTGCCAGCAGCTCGACCCCTTCGGCGACTGAAGCTTTCTTT	CASSSTPSATEAFF
many	TRBV7-2	TRBJ2-1	NA	TGTGCCAGCAGCTTAGGGGCTAGGGCCTTGACGCGCGCTCACAATGAGCAGTTCTTC	CASSLGARALTRAHNEQFF
NA	TRBV5-1	TRBJ2-1	NA	TGCGCCAGCAGCTTTAGCGGATCCTACAATGAGCGGTTCTTC	CASSFSGSYNERFF
NA	TRBV5-1	TRBJ1-1	NA	TGCGCCAGCAGCCCGGCGGGGCCCAAAAACACTGAAGCTTTCTTT	CASSPAGPKNTEAFF
NA	TRBV20-1	TRBJ2-1	TRBD1	TGCAGTGCTAGAGATCAGGGGGTTAGGGAGTTCTTC	CSARDQGVREFF
many	TRBV7-9	TRBJ2-4	TRBD1	TGTGCCAGCAGCTTTTATGGGACAGAGAAGGTAGGGCAGTACTTC	CASSFYGTEKVGQYF
many	TRBV4-2	TRBJ2-7	NA	TGTGCCAGCAGCCTTGGGGCCGGGGGTGGGCAGTACTTC	CASSLGAGGGQYF
few	TRBV6-1	TRBJ1-1	TRBD1	TGTGCCAGCAGTGTGGGACAGGAGAACACTGAAGCTTTCTTT	CASSVGQENTEAFF
many	TRBV6-2/TRBV6-3	TRBJ2-1	NA	TGTGCCAGCAGCCACGGGCTAGTCTACAATGAGCAGTTCTTC	CASSHGLVYNEQFF
many	TRBV12-3/TRBV12-4	TRBJ2-3	TRBD1	TGTGCCAGCAGTTTCTCGGACAGGGGGATAAAAGTGACGCAGTATTTT	CASSFSDRGIKVTQYF
NA	TRBV18	TRBJ2-7	TRBD1	TGTGCCAGCTCATCATTTGGAGGGGGACAGGGAGAATCCTTCTACGTGCAGTACTTC	CASSSFGGGQGESFYVQYF
NA	TRBV28	TRBJ2-1	NA	TGTGCCAGCAGTGGGGACCGGGCTGGAGGATCCTACAATGAGCAGTTCTTC	CASSGDRAGGSYNEQFF
NA	TRBV28	TRBJ2-7	NA	TGTGTCAGCAGGTCTGGAGGGGACAGCGGGCTTCGGGAGCAGTACTTC	CVSRSGGDSGLREQYF
NA	TRBV7-3	TRBJ1-5	TRBD1	TGTGCCAGCAGTCCCCCCAGGGGGAGCAATCAGCCCCAGCATTTT	CASSPPRGSNQPQHF
many	TRBV6-1	TRBJ2-1	NA	TGTGCCAGCAGGAGCACCAACAATGAGCAGTTCTTC	CASRSTNNEQFF
many	TRBV11-2	TRBJ2-7	NA	TGTGCCAGCTGTCTGGGTGGCGGGGCGAGCTACGAGCAGTACTTC	CASCLGGGASYEQYF
NA	TRBV5-1	TRBJ1-1	TRBD1	TGCGCCAGCAGCTTTCGGGACAGGGGCACTGAAGCTTTCTTT	CASSFRDRGTEAFF
many	TRBV7-8	TRBJ2-7	NA	TGTGCCAGCAGCTTAGAGGAGTCGAGGGCCAACGAGCAGTACTTC	CASSLEESRANEQYF
many	TRBV27	TRBJ2-1	TRBD1	TGTGCCAGCAGCTGGGGACAGAACAATGAGCAGTTCTTC	CASSWGQNNEQFF
few	TRBV12-3/TRBV12-4	TRBJ1-5	NA	TGTGCCAGCACCCAGGAGGTGATGGGAAGCAATCAGCCCCAGCATTTT	CASTQEVMGSNQPQHF
NA	TRBV12-3/TRBV12-4	TRBJ1-6	NA	TGTGCCAGCAGTTCAAGGACGGGAAATAATTCACCCCTCCACTTT	CASSSRTGNNSPLHF
many	TRBV5-1	TRBJ1-5	TRBD1	TGCGCCAGCAGCTTGGGGACAGGTGTCCCTCAGCCCCAGCATTTT	CASSLGTGVPQPQHF
many	TRBV18	TRBJ1-4	NA	TGTGCCAGCTCACCACCGGGGATTGAAAAACTGTTTTTT	CASSPPGIEKLFF
NA	TRBV12-3/TRBV12-4	TRBJ2-7	NA	TGTGCCAGCACCCGAGCGGGGACAGATTACGAGCAGTACTTC	CASTRAGTDYEQYF
NA	TRBV24-1	TRBJ1-2	NA	TGTGCCACCAGTGATTTGGGGGGTGGCTTCACCTTC	CATSDLGGGFTF
few	TRBV2	TRBJ2-7	NA	TGTGCCAGCAGTGGGGACTCCACCTCCGAGCAGTACTTC	CASSGDSTSEQYF
NA	TRBV20-1	TRBJ1-1	NA	TGCAGTGCTAAGATTGGGGGGCGGGACACTGAAGCTTTCTTT	CSAKIGGRDTEAFF
NA	TRBV12-3/TRBV12-4	TRBJ2-1	NA	TGTGCCAGCAGTTTAGGTTCGGGGTACGATGAGCAGTTCTTC	CASSLGSGYDEQFF
NA	TRBV12-3/TRBV12-4	TRBJ2-1	TRBD2	TGTGTCGGCAGTAAAAGGGCCGGACTAGCGGGAGGATTAGCGTTCTTC	CVGSKRAGLAGGLAFF